One and the same sample provided the 18 T cell receptor beta chains below, sequenced in a study of breast tumors, draining lymph nodes, adjacent tissues (dated by TCRdb to 2016 to 2018). The library was made by multiplex PCR. The run used an Illumina HiSeq 2000. In TCRdb, the public reads were trimmed at Q25 with fastp and aligned with MiXCR, with productive beta chains retained. Every CDR3 protein is listed once, alongside the most common genes and DNA of its rows. Within this sample are about 53,000 distinct CDR3 sequences, with roughly 41% of them counted one time only. Together, the top ten hold roughly a tenth of the sample. The sample taken for sequencing was breast tumor tissue. The receptors come from a female donor with breast cancer. Some clones in this sample may be carry-over from other donors' samples.

This clonotype was counted at least ten times. The chain employs TRBV7-2 and TRBJ2-3; a weak D match, TRBD2 (6 bases). CDR1 and CDR2 from the germline V gene are SGHTA and FQGNSA. Trimming removed 5 bases at V and 8 bases at J, with 14 bases between. This CDR3 comprises 13 residues. CDR3 bases: TGTGCCAGCAGCCCTGGCGGGAAGGGTACGCAGTATTTT. This encodes CASSPGGKGTQYF.

In this sample, this clonotype turned up many times. The CDR3 coding sequence is TGTGCCAGCAGCCAAGATAATGCTTTACAGAGCTCCTATAATTCACCCCTCCACTTT. Its protein is CASSQDNALQSSYNSPLHF. J is TRBJ1-6 and V is TRBV4-2; no clear D gene. Trimming took off 0 bases at V and 0 bases at J, with 15 bases between the two ends. The CDR3 runs 19 residues. Looked up from germline, CDR1 is LGHNA and CDR2 is YNFKEQ.

This clonotype was observed many times. The chain is built from TRBV7-9 and TRBJ2-5; TRBD2 is a possible D gene (5 bases). CDR1 is SEHNR and CDR2 is FQNEAQ in the germline V gene (reference sequence). The CDR3 is 16 amino acids. V lost 2 bases, J lost 2 bases, and 15 bases lay in between. CDR3 DNA: TGTGCCAGCAGCTTATACGAGGGCCGGGAACAAGAGACCCAGTACTTC. Translating gives CASSLYEGREQETQYF.

The chain recombines TRBV10-3 with TRBJ1-2; 8 bases align to TRBD1. Germline V gene lookup returns CDR1 ENHRY and CDR2 SYGVKD. Trimming took 4 bases from V and 5 from J; bases not matched to a gene: 0. The CDR3 extends over 12 amino acids. CDR3 in DNA: TGTGCCATCAGTGGGACAGGGTATGGCTACACCTTC. Translated: CAISGTGYGYTF.

The chain carries TRBV7-2 and TRBJ2-7; 10 bases line up with TRBD1. The junction had 7 bases not matched to a gene; V was cut back by 5 bases and J by 6 bases. The CDR3 consists of 14 residues. CDR1 SGHTA and CDR2 FQGNSA come from the germline V gene. The CDR3 protein is CASSPTGQGGEQYF. The DNA for the CDR3 is TGTGCCAGCAGCCCTACCGGACAGGGGGGCGAGCAGTACTTC.

The chain links TRBV10-3 to TRBJ2-1, with 14 bases lining up with TRBD2. There are 15 residues in the CDR3. The V and J ends lost 6 bases and 9 bases, in that order; junction bases with no gene match: 7. Per germline, CDR1 ENHRY and CDR2 SYGVKD. CDR3 region: CAISSGTSGSGEQFF. The CDR3 DNA reads TGTGCCATCAGCTCCGGGACTAGCGGGAGCGGTGAGCAGTTCTTC.

The chain is built from TRBV7-9 and TRBJ2-7; 12 bases are a match to TRBD2. Per germline, CDR1 SEHNR and CDR2 FQNEAQ (reference sequence). The CDR3 spans 17 residues. J lost 2 bases, V lost 5 bases, and 10 bases had no gene match. The CDR3 spells CASSEGLAGPRAYEQYF. In DNA form, the CDR3 reads TGTGCCAGCAGCGAGGGACTAGCGGGCCCTAGGGCCTACGAGCAGTACTTC.

This clonotype has ten or more counts. V usage is TRBV5-1 and J usage is TRBJ1-1; 8 positions agree with TRBD1. The CDR3 spans 15 residues. The germline CDR1 and CDR2 sequences are SGHRS and YFSETQ. After removal of 2 bases from V and 4 bases from J, the junction contained 7 bases not matched to a gene. CDR3 bases: TGCGCCAGCAGCTTTGGGGACGGACAGGGCACTGAAGCTTTCTTT. Translation: CASSFGDGQGTEAFF.

This clonotype was seen a handful of times. V and J are TRBV19 and TRBJ1-5; D not resolved. With 8 bases removed from V and 0 bases from J, the gap between germline ends came to 8 bases. Germline CDR1 and CDR2: LNHDA and SQIVND (reference sequence). This CDR3 spans 13 amino acids. In nucleotides, the CDR3 is TGTGCCAGTTCGGGTTTTAGCAATCAGCCCCAGCATTTT. Translated: CASSGFSNQPQHF. Based on the CDR3 plus reference TRBV19 and TRBJ1-5, the full variable domain is DGGITQSPKYLFRKEGQNVTLSCEQNLNHDAMYWYRQDPGQGLRLIYYSQIVNDFQKGDIAEGYSVSREKKESFPLTVTSAQKNPTAFYLCASSGFSNQPQHFGDGTRLSIL.

In its sample, this clonotype was seen many times. V usage is TRBV6-5 and J usage is TRBJ1-5; no firm D call. The CDR3 has 15 amino acids. V lost 6 bases, J lost 1 base, and 13 bases lay in between. Germline V gives CDR1 MNHEY, CDR2 SVGAGI. The CDR3 is CASRPGVRSNQPQHF. The CDR3 DNA reads TGTGCCAGCAGACCGGGAGTTAGGAGCAATCAGCCCCAGCATTTT.

This clonotype was recorded many times. The CDR3 sequence is CSASLRRASGRMNEQFF. The CDR3 DNA reads TGCAGTGCCAGCTTGCGGCGGGCTAGCGGGAGGATGAATGAGCAGTTCTTC. This chain uses TRBV20-1 with TRBJ2-1; 11 bases line up with TRBD2. The germline V gene has CDR1 DFQATT and CDR2 SNEGSKA (reference sequence). Unmatched junction bases numbered 17, after V lost 6 bases and J lost 7 bases. The CDR3 runs to 17 residues.

In this sample, this clonotype turned up once. An end of the junction does not agree with germline; a read error may underlie this. The rearrangement links TRBV14 to TRBJ2-5; 11 positions agree with TRBD2. Germline V gene data show CDR1 as SGHDN and CDR2 as FVKESK. The CDR3 extends over 15 amino acids. CDR3 nucleotide sequence: TGTGCCAGCAGCCATGGGACTAGCGGCCAAGAGACCCAGCACTTC. Translated, it gives CASSHGTSGQETQHF.

A remark on this clonotype: A read error may be the cause here, since a much bigger clone is one base away. The chain uses TRBV7-9 and TRBJ1-1; 9 bases fit TRBD1. Germline CDR1 is SEHNR and CDR2 is FQNEAQ (reference sequence). The CDR3 sequence is 13 residues long. V lost 7 bases, J lost 7 bases, and 7 bases stayed unmatched. The CDR3 here is CASIQTGGSEAFF. In DNA form, the CDR3 reads TGTGCCAGCATACAGACAGGGGGTAGTGAAGCTTTCTTT.

This clonotype was recorded only once. J is TRBJ2-3 and V is TRBV10-1; TRBD2 matches at 7 bases. Losses at the gene ends were 3 bases for V and 0 bases for J; bases not matched to a gene: 6. The germline CDR1 and CDR2 sequences are WNHNN and SYGVQD (reference sequence). This CDR3 comprises 16 residues. The CDR3 region is CASSDGASGSTDTQYF. In DNA, the CDR3 is TGCGCCAGCAGTGACGGGGCTAGCGGTAGCACAGATACGCAGTATTTT.

Many counts were recorded for this clonotype. This chain links TRBV20-1 with TRBJ2-7, with D maybe TRBD2 (6 bases). The CDR3 totals 14 residues. Per the germline V gene, CDR1 is DFQATT and CDR2 is SNEGSKA (reference sequence). Trimming shortened V by 1 base and J by 9 bases, and 19 bases separated the two germline ends. CDR3 region: CSARVGRDLAGQYF. DNA for the CDR3: TGCAGTGCTAGAGTGGGGCGGGATCTAGCCGGGCAGTACTTC.

The chain employs TRBV20-1 and TRBJ2-7; D is ambiguous. The CDR3 has 14 amino acids. Germline V gene data show CDR1 as DFQATT and CDR2 as SNEGSKA (reference sequence). The V and J ends lost 3 bases and 5 bases respectively, with 17 bases between them. In nucleotides, the CDR3 is TGCAGTGCTAGTCCCCCCGCTATAGGTCACGAGCAGTACTTC. As protein: CSASPPAIGHEQYF.

This clonotype was seen many times. CDR3 bases: TGTGCCAGCAGCTTAGTGCCAGCGAGCTCCTACGAGCAGTACTTC. It yields the protein CASSLVPASSYEQYF. V gene TRBV7-2 combines with J gene TRBJ2-7; D unresolved. Germline-derived CDR1 and CDR2 are SGHTA and FQGNSA. V lost 1 base, J lost 0 bases, and 10 bases lay in between. The CDR3 is 15 amino acids.

This rearrangement joins TRBV30 to TRBJ2-7; 7 bases map to TRBD2. V shed 3 bases and J 1 base; nucleotides not matched to a gene: 12. CDR3 length: 16 residues. The germline CDR1 and CDR2 sequences are GTSNPN and SVGIG (reference sequence). Written as DNA, the CDR3 is TGTGCCTGGAGCAATTATCTAGCGGTAAATTCCTACGAGCAGTACTTC. Residues: CAWSNYLAVNSYEQYF. Full variable domain (missing parts from reference TRBV30 and TRBJ2-7): SQTIHQWPATLVQPVGSPLSLECTVEGTSNPNLYWYRQAAGRGLQLLFYSVGIGQISSEVPQNLSASRPQDRQFILSSKKLLLSDSGFYLCAWSNYLAVNSYEQYFGPGTRLTVT.